This T cell receptor (beta chain) emerged from a study of human thymus T cells. The table lists this clone with a count of one. Antigen specificity is unknown. Overall study findings and caveats: Gene usage (both V and J) appeared biased in thymic and blood repertoires.

Sequencing used immunoSEQ multiplex PCR; TCRdb keeps in-frame clones, though not all of them. This table has 55,000 to 70,000 clones, 94% appearing once. This CDR3 comprises 17 residues. Germline values: CDR1 SGHTA, CDR2 FQGNSA. J gave up 6 bases and V 0 bases, and 8 bases lay outside the gene matches. The receptor comes from a boy under two years old with a congenital heart defect but otherwise immunologically healthy. The genes are TRBV7-2 and TRBJ2-1; 10 nucleotides agree with TRBD2. Sequencing was carried out using blood. CDR3 region: CASSLARGSGGINEQFF. For the CDR3, the DNA is TGTGCCAGCAGCTTAGCAAGAGGTAGCGGGGGGATCAATGAGCAGTTCTTC.